This is a list of T cell receptor beta chains from one sample in a study of metastatic and nonmetastatic thyroid tumors. TCRdb reanalyzed the PCR reads via MiXCR. The sample consists of 25,000 or so clones, 20% to 30% of them appearing once. The sequencing sample was made of blood. All receptors come from a female donor with papillary thyroid cancer or a benign thyroid nodule (not recorded which). Some clones in this sample may be carry-over from other donors' samples. The CDR3 runs from the conserved cysteine through the conserved F or W. Where a row states a size, it is once, few, many or the class of an expanded clone; other rows omit it.

CDR3aa	abundance	v_gene
CAISTGTENYGYTF	medium-sized	TRBV10-3
CASSWTETAGYTF	few	TRBV12-3/TRBV12-4
CASSQERGLDEKLFF	few	TRBV4-2
CASSLGQGGNNEQFF	.	TRBV18
CASSLGLAGGGVDTQYF	many	TRBV11-3
CASRGDLAYEQFF	few	TRBV27
CASSWGGASGIQETQYF	few	TRBV5-4
CASSEVDRKLYGYTF	few	TRBV2
CSARVADLFNEQFF	.	TRBV20-1
CASSILQGAEGYTF	few	TRBV19
CASSYSDRGYGYTF	few	TRBV6-2/TRBV6-3
CASSLFGGQNTEAFF	medium-sized	TRBV27
CSAIVQGNYGYTF	.	TRBV20-1
CASGLVRGHNEQFF	.	TRBV6-1
CASRSSGRRPSNEQFF	many	TRBV2
CSARTVPIQQQHF	.	TRBV20-1
CASTPNTDTQYF	many	TRBV2
CASSYFDGELFF	medium-sized	TRBV6-5
CAWSASVGAKNIQYF	many	TRBV30
CASSFSGRNTEAFF	.	TRBV7-9
CAITDVAGAYEQFF	.	TRBV10-3
CAWSDKGLHNQPQHF	many	TRBV30
CASTKGQLFNEKLFF	many	TRBV12-3/TRBV12-4
CASSPRQGQETQYF	.	TRBV5-1
CASIFDSLSVANVLTF	.	TRBV5-1
CSARGEGYGYTF	many	TRBV20-1
CASSNLRQGQGYEQYF	.	TRBV11-2
CASSPIDRGYEQYF	many	TRBV18
CSAEKVARTYEQYF	medium-sized	TRBV20-1
CASSRTSGSTGELFF	.	TRBV5-1
CASSEGGWTGELFF	.	TRBV2
CASTLGTTKSNEQFF	.	TRBV11-2
CAIMGTGGYDVYTF	.	TRBV10-3
CASSAILNPNQPQHF	few	TRBV6-1
CATRDSLGTNEQFF	medium-sized	TRBV24-1
CASSYGRQPEAFF	medium-sized	TRBV6-2/TRBV6-3
CAWVGTQAGTYNEQFF	once	TRBV30
CASIPERERYEQYF	.	TRBV4-2
CSARLREGLSTDTQYF	medium-sized	TRBV20-1
CASSVGVAGGPDTQYF	.	TRBV9
CASSPGQGYTDTQYF	many	TRBV18
CSALTQVPQETQYF	.	TRBV20-1
CSDRDPQRSYEQYF	few	TRBV20-1
CASSLGGGTPYEQYF	.	TRBV5-1
CATSRDKPYEQYF	medium-sized	TRBV15
CASSSQGTDTQYF	few	TRBV2
CASSADRGLAGGPGSNEQFF	few	TRBV4-2
CASSLFAPPVNTEAFF	few	TRBV7-3
CASSGRLPTSRKGTGELFF	.	TRBV25-1
CAISRGTGDTGELFF	few	TRBV10-2
CASSTHTGELFF	.	TRBV9
CASRRTSGTIDNEQFF	medium-sized	TRBV5-1
CASSYSLVGATNEKLVF	few	TRBV6-2/TRBV6-3